Listed below are T cell receptor beta chains from one sample, sequenced in a study of technical replicates of blood from several donors. Profiled with immunoSEQ multiplex PCR; TCRdb holds only in-frame clones, not every one. The sample yields just under 100,000 clones, nearly 97% seen once. The sequencing sample was made of T cells isolated from PBMCs. The origin of the receptors is a human donor in good health. The CDR3 runs from the conserved cysteine through the conserved F or W. A D gene is named only where the DNA matches it firmly. Only part of the rows carry a size: once, few, many, or a class if the clone is expanded.

J,V,D,size,CDR3,DNA
TRBJ2-3,TRBV28,TRBD1,once,CASSLSKWGQGTDTQYF,TGTGCCAGCAGTTTAAGCAAGTGGGGACAGGGCACAGATACGCAGTATTTT
TRBJ1-1,TRBV5-6,.,once,CASSLAPPGPTEAFF,TGTGCCAGCAGCTTGGCCCCACCGGGTCCCACTGAAGCTTTCTTT
TRBJ1-6,TRBV5-8,.,.,CASTPSSDNSPLHF,TGTGCCAGCACCCCGAGCTCGGATAATTCACCCCTCCACTTT
TRBJ1-1,TRBV6-6,.,.,CASRHGTQHYTEAFF,TGTGCCAGCAGACACGGGACACAGCACTACACTGAAGCTTTCTTT
TRBJ2-5,TRBV25-1,.,.,CASSDPLRSRTQYF,TGTGCCAGCAGTGACCCCCTTAGATCGCGGACCCAGTACTTC
TRBJ2-1,TRBV7-9,.,.,CASSLDGSSYNEQFF,TGTGCCAGCAGCTTAGACGGGAGTTCCTACAATGAGCAGTTCTTC
TRBJ2-1,TRBV11-2,.,.,CASRSPGAYNEQFF,TGTGCCAGCAGATCCCCGGGGGCCTACAATGAGCAGTTCTTC
TRBJ2-7,TRBV27,TRBD2,.,CASSLTSWTSGTYEQYF,TGTGCCAGCAGTTTAACTTCGTGGACTAGCGGGACCTACGAGCAGTACTTC
TRBJ1-3,TRBV28,.,.,CASSAPDSPFSGNTIYF,TGTGCCAGCAGCGCTCCGGACAGTCCCTTTTCTGGAAACACCATATATTTT
TRBJ1-1,TRBV18,TRBD1,.,CASSLPGGTEAFF,TGTGCCAGCTCACTCCCAGGGGGCACTGAAGCTTTCTTT
TRBJ2-1,TRBV5-1,.,.,CASSSLGDEQFF,TGCGCCAGCAGTTCTCTTGGAGATGAGCAGTTCTTC
TRBJ2-3,TRBV11-2,.,.,CASSFAGPGGDTQYF,TGTGCCAGCAGCTTCGCGGGGCCTGGGGGAGATACGCAGTATTTT
TRBJ1-1,TRBV9,TRBD1,.,CASSRQGRDEAFF,TGTGCCAGCAGTCGACAGGGGCGTGATGAAGCTTTCTTT
TRBJ1-4,TRBV12-5,.,.,CASGLVRSGHTITNEKLFF,TGTGCTAGTGGTTTGGTAAGGTCGGGTCATACGATCACTAATGAAAAACTGTTTTTT
TRBJ2-7,TRBV10-3,.,.,CAISETLEVEQYF,TGTGCCATCAGTGAGACGCTAGAAGTCGAGCAGTACTTC
TRBJ1-3,TRBV7-9,.,few,CASSLTGSGNTIYF,TGTGCCAGCAGCTTAACAGGGTCTGGAAACACCATATATTTT
TRBJ1-1,TRBV28,TRBD1,.,CASLQGGAKAEAFF,TGTGCCAGCCTACAGGGGGGGGCGAAAGCTGAAGCTTTCTTT
TRBJ2-1,TRBV5-1,.,.,CASSLRGAGNNEQFF,TGCGCCAGCAGCTTGCGGGGGGCAGGTAACAATGAGCAGTTCTTC